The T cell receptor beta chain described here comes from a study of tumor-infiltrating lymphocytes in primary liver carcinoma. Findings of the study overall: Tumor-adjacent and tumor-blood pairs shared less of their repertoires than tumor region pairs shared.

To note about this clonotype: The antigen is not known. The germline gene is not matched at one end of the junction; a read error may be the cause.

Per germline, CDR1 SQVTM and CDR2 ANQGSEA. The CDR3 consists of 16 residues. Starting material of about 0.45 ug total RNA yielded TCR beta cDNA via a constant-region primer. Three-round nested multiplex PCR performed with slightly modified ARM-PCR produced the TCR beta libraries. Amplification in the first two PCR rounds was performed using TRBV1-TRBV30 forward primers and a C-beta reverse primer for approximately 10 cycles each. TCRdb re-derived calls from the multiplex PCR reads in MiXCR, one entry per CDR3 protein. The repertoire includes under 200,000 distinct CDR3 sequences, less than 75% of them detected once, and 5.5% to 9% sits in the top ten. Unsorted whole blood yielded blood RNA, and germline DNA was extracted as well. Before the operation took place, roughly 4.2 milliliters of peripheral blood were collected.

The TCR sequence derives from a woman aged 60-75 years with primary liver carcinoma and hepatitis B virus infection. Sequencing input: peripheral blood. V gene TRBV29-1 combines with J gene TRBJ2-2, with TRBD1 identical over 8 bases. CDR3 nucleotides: TGCAGCGTTCCGAGTCCAGGGGGCGCGAACACAGGGGAGCTGTTTTTT. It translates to CSVPSPGGANTGELFF.